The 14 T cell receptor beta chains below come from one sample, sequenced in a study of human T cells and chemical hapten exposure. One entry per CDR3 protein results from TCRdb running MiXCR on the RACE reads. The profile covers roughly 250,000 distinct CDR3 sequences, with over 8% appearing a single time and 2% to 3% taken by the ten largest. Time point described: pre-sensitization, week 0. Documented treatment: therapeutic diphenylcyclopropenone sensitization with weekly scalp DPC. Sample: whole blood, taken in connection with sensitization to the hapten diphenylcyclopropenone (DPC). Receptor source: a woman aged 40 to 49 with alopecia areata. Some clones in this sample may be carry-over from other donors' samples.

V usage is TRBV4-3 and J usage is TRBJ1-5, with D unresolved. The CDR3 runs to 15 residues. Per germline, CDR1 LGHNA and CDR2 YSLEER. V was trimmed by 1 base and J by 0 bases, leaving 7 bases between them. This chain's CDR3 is CASSQARNSNQPQHF. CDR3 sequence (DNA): TGCGCCAGCAGCCAAGCGAGGAATAGCAATCAGCCCCAGCATTTT.

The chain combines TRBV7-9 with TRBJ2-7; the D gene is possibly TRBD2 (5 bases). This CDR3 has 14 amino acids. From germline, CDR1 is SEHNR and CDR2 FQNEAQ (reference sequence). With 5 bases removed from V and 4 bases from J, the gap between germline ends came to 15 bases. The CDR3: CASSPTGFGYEQYF. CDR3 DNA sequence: TGTGCCAGCAGCCCGACGGGGTTCGGGTACGAGCAGTACTTC.

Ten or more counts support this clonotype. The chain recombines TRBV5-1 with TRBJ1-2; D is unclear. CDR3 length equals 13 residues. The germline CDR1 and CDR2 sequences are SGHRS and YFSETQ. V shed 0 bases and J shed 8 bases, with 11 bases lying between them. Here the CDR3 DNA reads TGCGCCAGCAGCTTGGCCGGGGAGGGCGGCTACACCTTC. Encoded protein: CASSLAGEGGYTF.

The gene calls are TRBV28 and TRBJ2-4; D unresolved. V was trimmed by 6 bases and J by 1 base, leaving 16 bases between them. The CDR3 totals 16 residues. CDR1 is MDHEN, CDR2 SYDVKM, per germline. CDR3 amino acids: CASRLGLVAAKNIQYF. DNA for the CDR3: TGTGCCAGCAGGCTCGGCCTAGTTGCGGCCAAAAACATTCAGTACTTC.

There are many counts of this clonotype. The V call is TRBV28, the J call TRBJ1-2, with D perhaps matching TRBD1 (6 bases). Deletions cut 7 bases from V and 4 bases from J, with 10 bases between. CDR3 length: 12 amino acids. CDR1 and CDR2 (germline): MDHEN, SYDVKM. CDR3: CASKDSLYGYTF. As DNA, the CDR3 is TGTGCCAGCAAGGACAGCCTCTATGGCTACACCTTC.

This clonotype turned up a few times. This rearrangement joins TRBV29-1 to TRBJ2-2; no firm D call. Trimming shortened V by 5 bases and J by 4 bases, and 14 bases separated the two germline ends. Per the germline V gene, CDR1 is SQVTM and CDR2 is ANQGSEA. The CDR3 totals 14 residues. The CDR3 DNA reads TGCAGCGTTAACTTTGGCGGTCCCACCGGGGAGCTGTTTTTT. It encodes CSVNFGGPTGELFF.

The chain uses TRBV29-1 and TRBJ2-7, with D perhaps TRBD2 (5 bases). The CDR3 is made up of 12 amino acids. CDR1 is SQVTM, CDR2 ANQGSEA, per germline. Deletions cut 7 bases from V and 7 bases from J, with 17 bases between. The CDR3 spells CSGLPRTGEQYF. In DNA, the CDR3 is TGCAGCGGACTACCCCGTACGGGTGAGCAGTACTTC.

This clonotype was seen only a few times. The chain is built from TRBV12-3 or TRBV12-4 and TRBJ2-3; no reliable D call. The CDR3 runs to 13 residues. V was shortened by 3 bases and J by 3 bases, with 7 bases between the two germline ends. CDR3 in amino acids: CASSLQLTDTQYF. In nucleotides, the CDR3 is TGTGCCAGCAGTTTGCAGTTAACAGATACGCAGTATTTT.

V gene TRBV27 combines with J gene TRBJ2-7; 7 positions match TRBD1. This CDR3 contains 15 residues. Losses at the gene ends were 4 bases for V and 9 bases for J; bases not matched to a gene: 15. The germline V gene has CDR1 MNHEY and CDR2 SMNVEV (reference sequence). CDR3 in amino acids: CASSSEATRQGRQYF. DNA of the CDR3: TGTGCCAGCAGTTCAGAGGCAACCCGACAGGGAAGGCAGTACTTC.

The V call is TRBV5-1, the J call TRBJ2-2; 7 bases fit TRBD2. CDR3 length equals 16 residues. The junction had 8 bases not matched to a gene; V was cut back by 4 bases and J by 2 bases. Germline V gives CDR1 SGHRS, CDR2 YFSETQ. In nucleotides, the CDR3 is TGCGCCAGCAGCCCGGGAGGCGACACAAACACCGGGGAGCTGTTTTTT. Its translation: CASSPGGDTNTGELFF.

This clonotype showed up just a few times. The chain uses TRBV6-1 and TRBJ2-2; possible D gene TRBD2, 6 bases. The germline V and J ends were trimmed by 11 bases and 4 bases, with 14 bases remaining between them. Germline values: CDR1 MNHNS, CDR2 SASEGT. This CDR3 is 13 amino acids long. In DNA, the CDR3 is TGTGCCGCGGGGAAGGGTATCACCGGGGAGCTGTTTTTT. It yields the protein CAAGKGITGELFF.

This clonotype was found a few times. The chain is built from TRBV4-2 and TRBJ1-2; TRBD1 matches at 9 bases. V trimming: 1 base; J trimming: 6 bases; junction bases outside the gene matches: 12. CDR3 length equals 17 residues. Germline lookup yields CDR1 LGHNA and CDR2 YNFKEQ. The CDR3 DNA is TGTGCCAGCAGCCAAGCCCAAGGACAGGGGAGTTACGATGGCTACACCTTC. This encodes CASSQAQGQGSYDGYTF.

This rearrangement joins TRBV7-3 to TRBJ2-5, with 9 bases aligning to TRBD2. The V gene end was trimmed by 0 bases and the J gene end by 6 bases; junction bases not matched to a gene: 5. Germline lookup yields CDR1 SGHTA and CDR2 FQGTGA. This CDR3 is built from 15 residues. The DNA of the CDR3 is TGTGCCAGCAGCTTAACTAGCGGGAGTGTAAAGACCCAGTACTTC. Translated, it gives CASSLTSGSVKTQYF.

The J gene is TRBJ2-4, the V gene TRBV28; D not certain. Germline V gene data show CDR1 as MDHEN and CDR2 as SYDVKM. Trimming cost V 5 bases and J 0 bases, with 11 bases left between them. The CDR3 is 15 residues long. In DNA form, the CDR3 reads TGTGCCAGCAGTGAAAGACAAGTAGCCAAAAACATTCAGTACTTC. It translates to CASSERQVAKNIQYF.